The T cell receptor beta chain described here comes from a study of early T cells in non-severe SARS-CoV-2 infection. Across the study: It was bulk RNA from unsorted whole blood that was sequenced, and the chains were unpaired. The study, taken as a whole, reports: Anti-spike CD8 responses were favored in VDJdb matching, and private and CD4 specificities were missed.

This clonotype was seen a few times. Antigen: not known. CDR1 is SEHNR, CDR2 FQNEAQ, per germline (reference sequence). This CDR3 is built from 17 residues. Trimming stripped 5 bases from V and 7 bases from J, with 24 bases between. The protocol attached unique molecular identifiers to individual cDNA molecules. One entry per CDR3 protein, called by TCRdb with MiXCR from the 5' RACE reads. The sample includes around 72,000 distinct CDR3 sequences, about a tenth of them seen just once. The source is an adult who was a healthcare worker with PCR-confirmed SARS-CoV-2 infection or an uninfected control (not recorded which). V usage is TRBV7-9 and J usage is TRBJ2-1; D may be TRBD2 (6 bases). The material sequenced was whole blood, taken at baseline. DNA of the CDR3: TGTGCCAGCAGCCTTGCTGGGGGGATGTCTAGACCGAATGAGCAGTTCTTC. This sequence encodes CASSLAGGMSRPNEQFF.